A selection of T cell receptor beta chains follows, all from one sample in a study of beta chain features in type 1 diabetes. The repertoire was sequenced with immunoSEQ multiplex PCR; TCRdb's copy has only in-frame clones and lacks some. The sample lists fewer than 250,000 clones, about 63% occurring once. What was sequenced was naive CD4+ T cells from blood. Source of these receptors: a man aged 30-40 years in good health. CDR3s include the opening cysteine and the closing phenylalanine or tryptophan. A D gene is named only where the DNA matches it firmly. Size is omitted from some rows. Given values are once, few, many or a class for expanded clones.

d_call j_call clone_size v_call cdr3_nt cdr3_aa
NA TRBJ2-3 NA TRBV29-1 TGCAGCGTTGAATTAAGGGGGACAGATACGCAGTATTTT CSVELRGTDTQYF
TRBD1 TRBJ2-7 NA TRBV11-2 TGTGCCAGCAGCTCCGGGACAGGGGGCAACGAGCAGTACTTC CASSSGTGGNEQYF
TRBD1 TRBJ2-5 NA TRBV11-2 TGTGCCAGCAGCTTAGTTACAGGGGGCTACCAAGAGACCCAGTACTTC CASSLVTGGYQETQYF
NA TRBJ2-5 NA TRBV6-5 TGTGCCAGCAGTTACTCCGGGTCATCGGAGACCCAGTACTTC CASSYSGSSETQYF
NA TRBJ2-7 NA TRBV25-1 TGTGCCAGCAGTGACCCGGGACCGATGGCCCACGAGCAGTACTTC CASSDPGPMAHEQYF
NA TRBJ2-7 NA TRBV30 TGTGCCTGGAGTGTAAGGGTAGCGAGCTACGAGCAGTACTTC CAWSVRVASYEQYF
NA TRBJ2-7 NA TRBV6-5 TGTGCCAGCAGGGACTTGTCCGTCTACGAGCAGTACTTC CASRDLSVYEQYF
NA TRBJ2-7 NA TRBV6-5 TGTGCCAGCAGGGGGACGGCAAGCAGATACGAGCAGTACTTC CASRGTASRYEQYF
TRBD2 TRBJ2-1 NA TRBV7-2 TGTGCCAGCAGTCGTCTAGCGGAGAGCTCCTACAATGAGCAGTTCTTC CASSRLAESSYNEQFF
TRBD1 TRBJ2-3 NA TRBV7-2 TGTGCCAGCAGCCGAACCGGGACAGGCACAGATACGCAGTATTTT CASSRTGTGTDTQYF
TRBD2 TRBJ2-7 once TRBV28 TGTGCCAGCAGTCTACCGACTAGCCTCGAGCAGTACTTC CASSLPTSLEQYF
NA TRBJ1-1 NA TRBV30 TGTGCCTGGAATAACAGGAACACTGAAGCTTTCTTT CAWNNRNTEAFF
NA TRBJ2-5 NA TRBV15 TGTGCCACCAGCAGAGATATCCAAGAGACCCAGTACTTC CATSRDIQETQYF
NA TRBJ2-2 NA TRBV11-2 TGTGCCAGCAGCTTCGGGGGCACCGGGGAGCTGTTTTTT CASSFGGTGELFF
NA TRBJ2-5 NA TRBV25-1 TGTGCCAGCAGGGATACGGGGTGGTCCGAGACCCAGTACTTC CASRDTGWSETQYF
NA TRBJ2-7 few TRBV9 TGTGCCAGCAGCCCCGAGGCTAGCAGCTTGTCCGAGCAGTACTTC CASSPEASSLSEQYF
NA TRBJ2-2 NA TRBV4-3 TGCGCCAGCAGCCAAGATCCCAGGGACCCAACCGGGGAGCTGTTTTTT CASSQDPRDPTGELFF
NA TRBJ2-1 NA TRBV4-1 TGCGCCAGCAGCCCCAAAGGCTACGACTCCTACAATGAGCAGTTCTTC CASSPKGYDSYNEQFF
NA TRBJ2-3 NA TRBV9 TGTGCCAGCAGCGTGCAGGAACCGAGCACAGATACGCAGTATTTT CASSVQEPSTDTQYF
NA TRBJ1-4 NA TRBV15 TGTGCCACCAGCAGGGGACTGACGAAGGAACTGTTTTTT CATSRGLTKELFF
TRBD2 TRBJ2-3 NA TRBV30 TGTGCCTGGAGACTAGCGGGAGGCACAGATACGCAGTATTTT CAWRLAGGTDTQYF
NA TRBJ2-2 few TRBV30 TGTGCCTGGACCGGGACCCTGAGGACCGGGGAGCTGTTTTTT CAWTGTLRTGELFF
TRBD1 TRBJ2-4 NA TRBV9 TGTGCCAGCAGCTTGGGACAGGGCCTAGCCAAAAACATTCAGTACTTC CASSLGQGLAKNIQYF
NA TRBJ2-1 NA TRBV2 TGTGCCAGCAGTGTAGGACTACGAGATACCAATGAGCAGTTCTTC CASSVGLRDTNEQFF
NA TRBJ2-1 once TRBV19 TGTGCCAGTAGTGACAGATACAATGAGCAGTTCTTC CASSDRYNEQFF
TRBD1 TRBJ2-1 NA TRBV18 TGTGCCAGCTCACTACGGGACAGGGAGAATGAGCAGTTCTTC CASSLRDRENEQFF